The present T cell receptor (beta chain) was sequenced within a study of T cells after yellow fever vaccination (dated by TCRdb to about 2019). For the study in its entirety: The SMART-Seq v4 Ultra Low Input RNA kit was used to prepare libraries from fractions with low cell numbers. Bulk TCR alpha and beta repertoires were sequenced longitudinally to track T-cell clones before and after primary and booster YFV17D yellow fever vaccination. Two healthy male donors, one aged 18 to 30 and one aged 30 to 40 years, made up the cohort. Blood samples were taken at several timepoints before and after primary and secondary immunization, and bulk PBMC replicates and cell subsets were isolated. Overall study outcomes, separate from this receptor: Compared with the primary T-cell response, the secondary T-cell response was faster but weaker, reaching its peak on day 5 rather than on day 15. Computational filtering was needed because FACS-sorted repertoires could contain abundant contaminating clonotypes from the bulk population. Most clones expanded after primary vaccination were re-detected after the booster (approximately 95% of CD4 and about 88% of CD8), suggesting broad memory maintenance. The study included only a couple of donors, which limits how far the findings can be generalized. A small share of clonotypes occurred in both CD4 and CD8 compartments, likely arising from convergent recombination.

This clonotype was found many times. Its antigen specificity is not known. No much larger clone exists at a distance of one base, and base qualities are not known. TCR cDNA was synthesized by 5'RACE template switching, through which a universal primer site and unique molecular identifiers were introduced. cDNA synthesis was primed from both the TCR alpha and TCR beta constant segments. Library amplification used two PCR steps, and the second PCR step added sample barcodes and sequencing adapters. Libraries were sequenced on Illumina HiSeq 2500 (2x100 bp) or NovaSeq (2x150 bp). Processing in the source paper ran as follows. MIGEC was used to demultiplex reads and collapse the reads into UMI consensus sequences, and MiXCR was used for V(D)J alignment. Using edgeR on replicate PBMC samples, clonotypes were called vaccine-responding if FDR was below 0.01 and the log2 fold change was above 5 up to day 15. CD4 or CD8 identity was assigned to each bulk clonotype according to whether the clonotype was present at higher abundance in the sequenced CD4 repertoire or the sequenced CD8 repertoire. TCRdb reprocessed the public reads (quality trimming at Q25 with fastp, clone calling with MiXCR) and kept in-frame beta chains. Each CDR3 protein appears once, grouped with its most common genes and DNA. The authors' filters were not applied to this entry. The sample includes under 150,000 distinct CDR3 sequences, with about 7.7% observed a single time. Of the sample, about 0.73% is held by the ten largest clones.

This specimen's treatment or condition label, interpreted: live attenuated yellow fever vaccine strain. PBMCs were isolated from peripheral blood using a standard Ficoll-Paque protocol. CD4 and CD8 T-cell fractions were isolated with Dynabeads CD4 and CD8 positive selection kits. TriZol was used to extract RNA from bulk PBMCs, from CD4 and CD8 fractions, and from dextramer-positive and dextramer-negative fractions. The specimen was CD4+ T cells sorted from PBMCs, collected 5 days after the yellow fever booster vaccination. This TCR was recovered from a man aged 25-45 years who received the YFV17D yellow fever vaccine.

DNA sequence: TGTGCCAGCAGCCCAACGACAGGGCCCCGGGCCAAAAACATTCAGTACTTC. This translates into CASSPTTGPRAKNIQYF. The V and J genes are TRBV7-2 and TRBJ2-4, with 7 junctional bases fitting TRBD1. Reading the germline V gene gives CDR1 SGHTA and CDR2 FQGNSA. The CDR3, from cysteine to phenylalanine, totals 17 residues. The only DNA kept is the CDR3, 51 bases in frame from the first base. Trimmed from V: 5 bases; trimmed from J: 1 base; junction bases lacking a gene match: 11. The full variable domain, completed from the reference TRBV7-2 and TRBJ2-4 proteins outside the CDR3, reads GAGVSQSPSNKVTEKGKDVELRCDPISGHTALYWYRQSLGQGLEFLIYFQGNSAPDKSGLPSDRFSAERTGGSVSTLTIQRTQQEDSAVYLCASSPTTGPRAKNIQYFGAGTRLSVL.